These 25 T cell receptor beta chains were sequenced from one sample in a study of blood T cell repertoires in COVID-19. Sequencing was performed with immunoSEQ multiplex PCR; in TCRdb, only in-frame clones are kept and a portion is missing. The sample shows fewer than 300,000 clones, more than 85% of them seen only once. Sequences were obtained from peripheral blood. All receptors derive from a woman under 40 with COVID-19, enrolled during active disease.

This chain links TRBV27 with TRBJ2-5; 7 bases match TRBD1. This CDR3 contains 15 residues. In germline, CDR1 is MNHEY, CDR2 SMNVEV (reference sequence). The V gene end was trimmed by 4 bases and the J gene end by 0 bases; junction bases not matched to a gene: 5. For the CDR3, the DNA is TGTGCCAGCAGTTCCTCGGGACAGTACCAAGAGACCCAGTACTTC. Translating gives CASSSSGQYQETQYF.

V and J are TRBV5-1 and TRBJ2-3; no clear D. Germline V lookup: CDR1 SGHRS, CDR2 YFSETQ. Trimming removed 0 bases from V and 6 bases from J, with 5 bases in between. CDR3 length: 12 amino acids. In DNA, the CDR3 is TGCGCCAGCAGCTTGGCCGAGGATACGCAGTATTTT. Its translation is CASSLAEDTQYF.

As to this clone: The same CDR3 also results from other DNA sequences found in this sample. V gene TRBV11-2 combines with J gene TRBJ1-5, with D possibly matching TRBD1 (5 bases). Germline V gene sequence: CDR1 SGHAT, CDR2 FQNNGV. The CDR3 runs 13 residues. With 0 bases removed from V and 5 bases from J, the gap between germline ends came to 5 bases. The CDR3 protein is CASSLDRDQPQHF. Written as DNA, the CDR3 is TGTGCCAGCAGCTTAGACAGGGATCAGCCCCAGCATTTT.

The CDR3 DNA reads as TGTGCCTGGAGTACCGGGGGATTCGGCTACACCTTC. Translated, it gives CAWSTGGFGYTF. The V gene is TRBV30, the J gene TRBJ1-2; tentatively, D is TRBD1 (5 bases). Per the germline V gene, CDR1 is GTSNPN and CDR2 is SVGIG (reference sequence). The CDR3 runs to 12 residues. V was trimmed by 2 bases and J by 8 bases, leaving 12 bases between them.

V is TRBV28 and J is TRBJ1-2; TRBD1 might be the D (6 bases). The germline gives CDR1 MDHEN, CDR2 SYDVKM. Trimming pared 3 bases from V and 4 bases from J, leaving 15 bases between. The CDR3 loop spans 15 amino acids. CDR3 protein: CASSFRGDISYGYTF. In DNA form, the CDR3 reads TGTGCCAGCAGTTTTCGGGGGGACATATCCTATGGCTACACCTTC.

V and J are TRBV15 and TRBJ2-2; weak D call: TRBD1 (6 bases). Germline V gene sequence: CDR1 LNHNV, CDR2 YYDKDF (reference sequence). The CDR3 loop spans 18 amino acids. V lost 0 bases to trimming and J lost 5 bases, with 19 bases between them. This CDR3 is CATSRDTIASGQTGELFF. Here the CDR3 DNA reads TGTGCCACCAGCAGAGATACGATAGCTTCTGGACAGACCGGGGAGCTGTTTTTT.

Only a few counts were recorded for this clone. The chain links TRBV11-2 to TRBJ1-6, with a weak D call TRBD1 (5 bases). Germline V gene lookup returns CDR1 SGHAT and CDR2 FQNNGV. Trimming stripped 5 bases from V and 11 bases from J, with 13 bases between. The CDR3 has 13 residues. CDR3 coding DNA: TGTGCCAGCAGCCCAGAGGGGAGGGCACCCCTCCACTTT. Translation gives CASSPEGRAPLHF.

This chain links TRBV28 with TRBJ2-5, with 11 bases fitting TRBD2. Germline trimming cut 4 bases from V and 2 bases from J; bases unmatched to any gene: 9. Per germline, CDR1 MDHEN and CDR2 SYDVKM. The CDR3 extends over 17 amino acids. Here the CDR3 DNA reads TGTGCCAGCAGTTCGGTAGCGGGAGGGCCCCCACAAGAGACCCAGTACTTC. This sequence encodes CASSSVAGGPPQETQYF.

V gene TRBV3-1 (or the pseudogene TRBV3-2) combines with J gene TRBJ2-6, with D hard to call. V was pared by 1 base and J by 0 bases, with 10 bases between. CDR3 length: 17 amino acids. Germline assignment: CDR1 LGHDT and CDR2 YNNKEL (reference sequence). The CDR3 loop reads CASSQVYSYSGANVLTF. As DNA, the CDR3 is TGTGCCAGCAGCCAAGTGTACAGTTACTCTGGGGCCAACGTCCTGACTTTC.

Worth noting for this clone: Within the sample, other DNA sequences also encode this same CDR3. The J gene is TRBJ1-5, the V gene TRBV30, with TRBD1 matching over 9 bases. V was clipped by 1 base and J by 6 bases; unmatched bases: 1. Germline V lookup: CDR1 GTSNPN, CDR2 SVGIG (reference sequence). The CDR3 is 13 residues long. CDR3 sequence (DNA): TGTGCCTGGAGTGGACAGGGGGGTCAGCCCCAGCATTTT. It codes for CAWSGQGGQPQHF.

This chain links TRBV19 with TRBJ2-6; 8 nucleotides align to TRBD1. The CDR3 consists of 15 residues. CDR1 and CDR2 from the germline V gene are LNHDA and SQIVND (reference sequence). Germline trimming cut 5 bases from V and 4 bases from J; bases unmatched to any gene: 4. The CDR3 loop is CASSVQGAGANVLTF. CDR3 in DNA: TGTGCCAGTAGTGTCCAGGGGGCCGGGGCCAACGTCCTGACTTTC.

J is TRBJ1-1 and V is TRBV7-7, with 7 nucleotides matching TRBD1. This CDR3 comprises 16 residues. The trim removed 5 bases at V and 0 bases at J, leaving 9 bases unmatched. CDR1 and CDR2 (germline): SSHAT, FNYEAQ (reference sequence). CDR3 bases: TGTGCCAGCAGCCGGGACAGTGGAGGGATGAACACTGAAGCTTTCTTT. Translation: CASSRDSGGMNTEAFF.

The count of this clone is one. This sequence joins TRBV7-2 and TRBJ2-7; 8 bases align to TRBD2. V lost 1 base to trimming and J lost 4 bases; unmatched junction nucleotides: 6. The CDR3 is made up of 15 amino acids. Germline V gene data show CDR1 as SGHTA and CDR2 as FQGNSA. DNA for the CDR3: TGTGCCAGCAGCTTAGTGAGCGGGAGCGATTACGAGCAGTACTTC. Residues: CASSLVSGSDYEQYF.

V is TRBV9 and J is TRBJ1-3, with 7 nucleotides matching TRBD1. This CDR3 is 17 amino acids long. In germline, CDR1 is SGDLS, CDR2 YYNGEE. Trimming took 4 bases from V and 0 from J; bases not matched to a gene: 10. For the CDR3, the DNA is TGTGCCAGCAGCACACGGACAGGAGCTGACTCTGGAAACACCATATATTTT. Amino acids: CASSTRTGADSGNTIYF.

The rearrangement uses TRBV4-2 and TRBJ2-3, with 7 bases fitting TRBD2. The CDR3 is 16 residues long. Germline-derived CDR1 and CDR2 are LGHNA and YNFKEQ. V trimming: 4 bases; J trimming: 6 bases; junction bases outside the gene matches: 13. In nucleotides, the CDR3 is TGTGCCAGCAGCCTATCAAGCGGGATGCATGGGGATACGCAGTATTTT. Its translation: CASSLSSGMHGDTQYF.

The rearrangement uses TRBV11-3 and TRBJ1-1; D call uncertain. The CDR3 spans 13 residues. The V end lost 0 bases, the J end lost 0 bases, and 2 bases lay between the germline ends. Germline V CDR1 and CDR2: SGHNT, YENEEA. This chain's CDR3 is CASSLDMNTEAFF. As DNA, the CDR3 is TGTGCCAGCAGCTTAGACATGAACACTGAAGCTTTCTTT.

The rearrangement joins TRBV21-1 to TRBJ2-2; the table's D call of TRBD1 was not tested on the DNA. TRBV21-1 is shown as a pseudogene. The CDR3 consists of 11 residues. This CDR3 is CASSRRGLLFF. CDR3 DNA sequence: TGTGCCAGCAGCAGAAGGGGGTTGCTGTTTTTT.

V gene TRBV24-1 combines with J gene TRBJ2-3; D may be TRBD1 (5 bases). The ends were cut back, 0 bases at V and 4 bases at J, with 19 bases in the middle. Germline V lookup: CDR1 KGHDR, CDR2 SFDVKD. The CDR3 contains 18 residues. This chain's CDR3 is CATSDLMDNRSIADTQYF. CDR3 bases: TGTGCCACCAGTGATTTGATGGACAATCGGTCTATCGCAGATACGCAGTATTTT.

The V gene is TRBV10-3, the J gene TRBJ2-1; TRBD2 aligns across 11 bases. Per the germline V gene, CDR1 is ENHRY and CDR2 is SYGVKD. The CDR3 length is 15 residues. J lost 7 bases, V lost 3 bases, and 5 bases had no gene match. CDR3 region: CAISDGLAGLNEQFF. The DNA of the CDR3 is TGTGCCATCAGTGACGGACTAGCGGGCTTGAATGAGCAGTTCTTC.

This chain joins TRBV9 and TRBJ2-1; D is perhaps TRBD1 (5 bases). The V end lost 4 bases, the J end lost 5 bases, and 10 bases lay between the germline ends. Germline V CDR1 and CDR2: SGDLS, YYNGEE. CDR3 length: 13 amino acids. The CDR3 sequence is CASSKGIDNEQFF. The CDR3, as DNA: TGTGCCAGCAGCAAGGGGATCGACAATGAGCAGTTCTTC.

The rearrangement joins TRBV27 to TRBJ2-7; no clear D. Deletions cut 3 bases from V and 5 bases from J, with 14 bases between. Germline V gives CDR1 MNHEY, CDR2 SMNVEV (reference sequence). The CDR3 loop spans 14 amino acids. The CDR3 loop reads CASSFGTSPHEQYF. In nucleotides, the CDR3 is TGTGCCAGCAGTTTTGGCACCTCGCCCCACGAGCAGTACTTC.

This chain connects TRBV5-4 to TRBJ1-1; 7 nucleotides line up with TRBD1. J was trimmed by 3 bases and V by 0 bases; bases with no gene match: 11. Germline CDR1 is SGHNT and CDR2 is YYREEE (reference sequence). This CDR3 contains 17 residues. CDR3 coding DNA: TGTGCCAGCAGCTTGGGTTCGGGACAGACATCCTACACTGAAGCTTTCTTT. Its translation: CASSLGSGQTSYTEAFF.

The chain carries TRBV7-2 and TRBJ2-1; possible D gene TRBD1, 6 bases. V was shortened by 3 bases and J by 5 bases, with 8 bases between the two germline ends. This CDR3 has 13 amino acids. Germline V gene data show CDR1 as SGHTA and CDR2 as FQGNSA. As DNA, the CDR3 is TGTGCCAGCAGCTTTAACAGGGACAATGAGCAGTTCTTC. Its translation is CASSFNRDNEQFF.

The J gene is TRBJ1-3, the V gene TRBV5-1; possibly TRBD1 for D (5 bases). The CDR3 consists of 16 residues. The V and J ends lost 3 bases and 3 bases respectively, with 16 bases between them. Germline values: CDR1 SGHRS, CDR2 YFSETQ. In nucleotides, the CDR3 is TGCGCCAGCAGCTGGGCAGGGAACAAGGATGGAAACACCATATATTTT. Translation: CASSWAGNKDGNTIYF. The complete variable domain, with remaining parts taken from reference TRBV5-1 and TRBJ1-3, reads KAGVTQTPRYLIKTRGQQVTLSCSPISGHRSVSWYQQTPGQGLQFLFEYFSETQRNKGNFPGRFSGRQFSNSRSEMNVSTLELGDSALYLCASSWAGNKDGNTIYFGEGSWLTVV.

This chain joins TRBV5-1 and TRBJ2-3; tentative D call: TRBD1 (5 bases). Germline V gene sequence: CDR1 SGHRS, CDR2 YFSETQ. The CDR3 runs 16 residues. Trimming shortened V by 0 bases and J by 0 bases, and 11 bases separated the two germline ends. The CDR3: CASSLGGRASTDTQYF. The CDR3 nucleotides read TGCGCCAGCAGCTTGGGCGGCAGGGCCAGCACAGATACGCAGTATTTT.